This TCR beta chain was recorded in a study of T cells in Graves' hyperthyroidism and ophthalmopathy. The sample holds many counts of this clonotype. Amplification targeted TCR beta CDR3 regions from RNA transcripts. Using the HTBI primer set, a first-round RT-PCR was run on the TCR CDR3. TCRdb ran MiXCR on the multiplex PCR reads and lists one entry per CDR3 protein. The table includes around 450,000 distinct CDR3 sequences, 15% to 18% detected once. Patients aged 18 to 65 had newly diagnosed hyperthyroidism lasting under 2 months. The study excluded patients with uncontrolled infection, other autoimmune disease, pregnancy or lactation. Diagnoses were established using clinical symptoms, serum thyroxine and TRAb, thyroid ultrasound and orbital computed tomography. From roughly 9.2 ml of fresh peripheral blood, PBMCs were isolated. The CDR3 covers 14 residues. V lost 0 bases, J lost 7 bases, and 6 bases stayed unmatched. Germline assignment: CDR1 DFQATT and CDR2 SNEGSKA (reference sequence).

The V gene is TRBV20-1, the J gene TRBJ2-1; 7 bases match TRBD2. This TCR was sampled from a woman under 30 with Graves' hyperthyroidism. The sample taken for sequencing was blood. CDR3 DNA: TGCAGTGCTAGAGATCGCGGGAGTACGAATGAGCAGTTCTTC. Protein sequence: CSARDRGSTNEQFF.